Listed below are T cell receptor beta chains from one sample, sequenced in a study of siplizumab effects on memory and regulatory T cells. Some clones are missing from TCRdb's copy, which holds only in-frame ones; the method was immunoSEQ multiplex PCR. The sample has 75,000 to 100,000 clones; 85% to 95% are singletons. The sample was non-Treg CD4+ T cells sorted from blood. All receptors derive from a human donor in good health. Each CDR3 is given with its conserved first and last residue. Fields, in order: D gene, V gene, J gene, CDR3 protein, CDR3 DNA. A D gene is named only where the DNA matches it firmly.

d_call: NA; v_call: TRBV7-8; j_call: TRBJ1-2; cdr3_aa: CASSPTDRRALNYGYTF; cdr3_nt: TGTGCCAGCAGCCCCACCGACAGGCGCGCACTTAACTATGGCTACACCTTC
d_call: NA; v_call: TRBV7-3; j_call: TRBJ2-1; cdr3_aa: CASSLKGSSYNEQFF; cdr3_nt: TGTGCCAGCAGCTTAAAAGGGAGTTCCTACAATGAGCAGTTCTTC
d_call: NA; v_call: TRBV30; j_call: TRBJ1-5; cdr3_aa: CAWSYGQREYQPQHF; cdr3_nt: TGTGCCTGGAGTTACGGACAGCGAGAATATCAGCCCCAGCATTTT
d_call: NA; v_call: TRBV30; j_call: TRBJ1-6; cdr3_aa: CAWIGSSPSPLHF; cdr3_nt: TGTGCCTGGATCGGGTCGAGCCCTTCACCCCTCCACTTT
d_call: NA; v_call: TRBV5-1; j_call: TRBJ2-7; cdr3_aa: CASRRESGNTYEQYF; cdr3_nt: TGCGCCAGCAGACGAGAGTCTGGGAATACTTACGAGCAGTACTTC
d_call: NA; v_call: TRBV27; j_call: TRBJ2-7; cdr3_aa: CASSPQGVSSYEQYF; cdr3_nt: TGTGCCAGCAGTCCCCAAGGGGTTAGCTCCTACGAGCAGTACTTC
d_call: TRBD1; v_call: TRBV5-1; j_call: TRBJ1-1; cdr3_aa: CASSWTGALNTEAFF; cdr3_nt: TGCGCCAGCAGCTGGACAGGGGCGTTGAACACTGAAGCTTTCTTT
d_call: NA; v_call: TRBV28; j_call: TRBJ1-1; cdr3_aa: CASSFRTARGTEAFF; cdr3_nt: TGTGCCAGCAGTTTCCGGACGGCGCGAGGGACTGAAGCTTTCTTT
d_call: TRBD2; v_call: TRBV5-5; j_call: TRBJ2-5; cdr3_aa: CASSLPATSGRALQETQYF; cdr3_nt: TGTGCCAGCAGCTTGCCGGCCACTAGCGGGAGGGCCCTCCAAGAGACCCAGTACTTC
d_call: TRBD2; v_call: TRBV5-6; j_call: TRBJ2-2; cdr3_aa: CASSLLASGRVGELFF; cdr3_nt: TGTGCCAGCAGCTTGTTAGCTAGCGGGAGAGTCGGGGAGCTGTTTTTT
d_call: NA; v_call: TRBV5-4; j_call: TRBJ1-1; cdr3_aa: CASSFGSGANTEAFF; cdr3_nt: TGTGCCAGCAGCTTTGGGTCAGGGGCTAACACTGAAGCTTTCTTT
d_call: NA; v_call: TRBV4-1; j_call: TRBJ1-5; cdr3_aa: CASSQGFGRGNQPQHF; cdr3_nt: TGCGCCAGCAGCCAAGGATTCGGACGGGGCAATCAGCCCCAGCATTTT
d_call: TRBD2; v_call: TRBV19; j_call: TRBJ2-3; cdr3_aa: CASTTLAGGRHTQYF; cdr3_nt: TGTGCCAGTACCACACTAGCGGGAGGGAGACATACGCAGTATTTT
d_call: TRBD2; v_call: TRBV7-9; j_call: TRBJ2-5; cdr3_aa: CASSRTSGRSWETQYF; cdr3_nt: TGTGCCAGCAGCCGGACTAGCGGGAGAAGTTGGGAGACCCAGTACTTC
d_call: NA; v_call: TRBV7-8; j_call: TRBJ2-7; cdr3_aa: CASSLEVPTGYEQYF; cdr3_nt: TGTGCCAGCAGCTTAGAGGTGCCTACGGGCTACGAGCAGTACTTC
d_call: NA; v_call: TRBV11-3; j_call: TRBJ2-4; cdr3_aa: CASSLGGPKNIQYF; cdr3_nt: TGTGCCAGCAGCTTAGGGGGTCCCAAAAACATTCAGTACTTC
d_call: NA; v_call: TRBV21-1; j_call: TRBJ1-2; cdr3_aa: CASSQKADGYTF; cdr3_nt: TGTGCCAGCAGCCAAAAAGCGGATGGCTACACCTTC
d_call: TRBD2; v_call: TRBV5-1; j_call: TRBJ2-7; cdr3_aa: CASSLLAGEKSSNEQYF; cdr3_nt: TGCGCCAGCAGCTTGTTAGCGGGAGAAAAATCCTCGAACGAGCAGTACTTC
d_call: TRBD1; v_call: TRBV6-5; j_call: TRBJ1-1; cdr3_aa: CASTKAGTAEAFF; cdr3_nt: TGTGCCAGCACCAAAGCCGGGACAGCTGAAGCTTTCTTT
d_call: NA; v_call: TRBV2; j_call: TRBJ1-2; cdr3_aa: CASGDDRYGYTF; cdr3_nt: TGTGCCAGCGGCGATGACAGATATGGCTACACCTTC
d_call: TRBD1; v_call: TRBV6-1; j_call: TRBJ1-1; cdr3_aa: CASSPRDRGDTEAFF; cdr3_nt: TGTGCCAGCAGTCCTCGCGACAGGGGAGACACTGAAGCTTTCTTT
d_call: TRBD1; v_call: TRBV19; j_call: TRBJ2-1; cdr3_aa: CASRRTGVNEQFF; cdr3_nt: TGTGCCAGTAGGAGGACAGGGGTCAATGAGCAGTTCTTC
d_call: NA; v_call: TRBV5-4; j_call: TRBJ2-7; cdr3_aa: CASSLGGRYYEQYF; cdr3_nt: TGTGCCAGCAGCTTGGGAGGCAGGTACTACGAGCAGTACTTC
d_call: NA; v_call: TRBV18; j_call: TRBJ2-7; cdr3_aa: CASSPGREEQYF; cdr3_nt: TGTGCCAGCTCACCAGGCAGGGAGGAGCAGTACTTC
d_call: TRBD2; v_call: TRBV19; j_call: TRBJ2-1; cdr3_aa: CASSIGWASGRGNEQFF; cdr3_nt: TGTGCCAGTAGTATAGGGTGGGCTAGCGGGAGGGGGAATGAGCAGTTCTTC